The 18 T cell receptor beta chains listed next were all sequenced from one sample in a study of blood T cell repertoires in COVID-19. Sequenced by immunoSEQ multiplex PCR; TCRdb stores in-frame clones only, minus some. The table has about 130,000 clones, 60% to 85% seen once. The sequenced sample consisted of peripheral blood. All receptors come from a man older than 75 with acute or convalescent COVID-19.

V gene TRBV7-9 combines with J gene TRBJ1-4; 7 nucleotides agree with TRBD1. Germline loops: CDR1 SEHNR, CDR2 FQNEAQ (reference sequence). The CDR3 runs 12 residues. Trimming at V came to 6 bases and at J to 8 bases, leaving 3 bases not matched to a gene. The CDR3 is CASRTGTEKLFF. Here the CDR3 DNA reads TGTGCCAGCAGGACAGGGACCGAAAAACTGTTTTTT.

This sequence joins TRBV7-2 and TRBJ2-5, with D possibly TRBD1 on 5 matching bases. V gave up 5 bases and J gave up 1 base, with 11 bases separating them. Germline V lookup: CDR1 SGHTA, CDR2 FQGNSA. The CDR3 runs to 14 residues. The CDR3 loop reads CASSLLGPQETQYF. For the CDR3, the DNA is TGTGCCAGCAGCCTCCTGGGGCCCCAAGAGACCCAGTACTTC.

This chain links TRBV6-5 with TRBJ2-7, with 9 nucleotides matching TRBD2. V lost 6 bases, J lost 4 bases, and 7 bases stayed unmatched. Looked up from germline, CDR1 is MNHEY and CDR2 is SVGAGI. This CDR3 comprises 14 residues. The CDR3 loop reads CASSPRAGGYEQYF. The CDR3 DNA sequence: TGTGCCAGCAGCCCCCGAGCGGGGGGATACGAGCAGTACTTC.

The rearrangement links TRBV5-1 to TRBJ2-5; possibly TRBD1 for D (6 bases). CDR1 is SGHRS, CDR2 YFSETQ, per germline. This CDR3 is 15 amino acids long. The V end lost 3 bases, the J end lost 5 bases, and 17 bases lay between the germline ends. The CDR3 DNA reads as TGCGCCAGCAGCTCGTTGACTGGGGGCCCGGAGACCCAGTACTTC. This encodes CASSSLTGGPETQYF.

The rearrangement joins TRBV5-1 to TRBJ1-6, with D possibly being TRBD1 (6 bases). The germline CDR1 and CDR2 sequences are SGHRS and YFSETQ. This CDR3 spans 16 amino acids. The V end lost 0 bases, the J end lost 7 bases, and 14 bases lay between the germline ends. CDR3 DNA: TGCGCCAGCAGCTTGGAGGGGGAGGGAGGCAATTCACCCCTCCACTTT. This gives the protein CASSLEGEGGNSPLHF. Full variable domain (outside the CDR3, taken from reference TRBV5-1 and TRBJ1-6): KAGVTQTPRYLIKTRGQQVTLSCSPISGHRSVSWYQQTPGQGLQFLFEYFSETQRNKGNFPGRFSGRQFSNSRSEMNVSTLELGDSALYLCASSLEGEGGNSPLHFGNGTRLTVT.

Here the CDR3 reads CASSLLGWARKGLYEQYF. The CDR3 DNA sequence: TGTGCCAGCAGTCTACTTGGATGGGCCAGAAAAGGACTATACGAGCAGTACTTC. The V call is TRBV9, the J call TRBJ2-7; D may be TRBD2 (6 bases). The V and J ends lost 5 bases and 4 bases respectively, with 28 bases between them. The CDR3 length is 18 residues. Per germline, CDR1 SGDLS and CDR2 YYNGEE.

This chain uses TRBV28 with TRBJ2-5, with a weak D call TRBD2 (5 bases). The CDR3 spans 13 residues. The ends were cut back, 7 bases at V and 5 bases at J, with 14 bases in the middle. CDR1 is MDHEN, CDR2 SYDVKM, per germline. CDR3 DNA: TGTGCCAGCACTATCCGGGGTCCCGAGACCCAGTACTTC. This encodes CASTIRGPETQYF.

This clone was seen a handful of times. This rearrangement joins TRBV20-1 to TRBJ1-2, with a weak D call TRBD1 (6 bases). The CDR3 consists of 14 residues. Deletions cut 3 bases from V and 3 bases from J, with 14 bases between. The germline gives CDR1 DFQATT, CDR2 SNEGSKA (reference sequence). CDR3 residues: CSASNAGADYGYTF. CDR3 DNA: TGCAGTGCTAGTAATGCAGGGGCTGACTATGGCTACACCTTC.

The chain uses TRBV5-1 and TRBJ2-1, with D possibly TRBD1 on 5 matching bases. The V gene's germline CDR1 is SGHRS and CDR2 YFSETQ. The CDR3 covers 15 residues. Trimming left V 0 bases short and J 5 bases short, with 12 bases between. CDR3 DNA: TGCGCCAGCAGCTTGGAGTCAGGGATCAACAATGAGCAGTTCTTC. It translates to CASSLESGINNEQFF.

The chain employs TRBV6-5 and TRBJ1-3; TRBD1 matches at 8 bases. J was trimmed by 5 bases and V by 6 bases; bases with no gene match: 6. Germline CDR1 and CDR2: MNHEY and SVGAGI. The CDR3 contains 14 residues. The CDR3 DNA sequence: TGTGCCAGCAGCCCGACAGGGGTGAGAAACACCATATATTTT. Translating it yields CASSPTGVRNTIYF.

The V call is TRBV5-1, the J call TRBJ2-1; perhaps TRBD1 as D (6 bases). Germline CDR1 and CDR2: SGHRS and YFSETQ. This CDR3 is built from 15 residues. Between the trimmed V and J ends, which lost 4 bases and 0 bases, there was a span of 11 bases. The CDR3 DNA reads TGCGCCAGCAGCCCAAAGGGGGACTCCTACAATGAGCAGTTCTTC. Translating it yields CASSPKGDSYNEQFF.

V gene TRBV5-6 combines with J gene TRBJ2-7; 10 bases are a match to TRBD1. CDR1 is SGHDT, CDR2 YYEEEE, per germline. V lost 4 bases and J lost 1; bases outside the gene matches: 8. The CDR3 has 16 amino acids. The CDR3 nucleotides read TGTGCCAGCAGCACCTTCCGGGACAGGGGTTCCTACGAGCAGTACTTC. Its translation: CASSTFRDRGSYEQYF.

This chain uses TRBV20-1 with TRBJ2-7; tentative D call: TRBD1 (5 bases). CDR1 and CDR2 (germline): DFQATT, SNEGSKA (reference sequence). The CDR3 consists of 11 residues. The CDR3 sequence: CGALGPDEQYF. In DNA, the CDR3 is TGCGGGGCTCTGGGGCCGGACGAGCAGTACTTC.

V and J are TRBV6-5 and TRBJ2-2, with unresolved D. This CDR3 comprises 13 residues. The ends were cut back, 7 bases at V and 4 bases at J, with 10 bases in the middle. The V gene's germline CDR1 is MNHEY and CDR2 SVGAGI. The CDR3 DNA follows: TGTGCCAGCACCCCAACGGGCACCGGGGAGCTGTTTTTT. Its translation: CASTPTGTGELFF.

This clone was picked up many times. The rearrangement uses TRBV9 and TRBJ1-1; D gene uncertain. Germline assignment: CDR1 SGDLS and CDR2 YYNGEE. Trimming removed 0 bases from V and 6 bases from J, with 15 bases in between. The CDR3 consists of 15 residues. The CDR3 region has the DNA TGTGCCAGCAGCGTAGGGGAGGGTAGGTTTGCTGAAGCTTTCTTT. Translating gives CASSVGEGRFAEAFF.

This sequence joins TRBV2 and TRBJ2-1; D is perhaps TRBD2 (5 bases). Trimming removed 8 bases at V and 3 bases at J, with 14 bases between. This CDR3 contains 14 residues. Per the germline V gene, CDR1 is SNHLY and CDR2 is FYNNEI. The chain's CDR3 is CASSTMRVYNEQFF. In nucleotides, the CDR3 is TGTGCCAGCTCGACCATGAGGGTCTACAATGAGCAGTTCTTC.

The chain joins TRBV14 to TRBJ1-1; unclear D gene. CDR1 is SGHDN and CDR2 is FVKESK in the germline V gene. With 2 bases removed from V and 1 base from J, the gap between germline ends came to 11 bases. The CDR3 has 15 residues. The CDR3 reads CASSQNYLWNTEAFF. CDR3 DNA sequence: TGTGCCAGCAGCCAAAACTACCTATGGAACACTGAAGCTTTCTTT.

The V gene is TRBV12-3 or TRBV12-4, the J gene TRBJ1-2; no firm D call. The CDR3 has 13 amino acids. V was clipped by 3 bases and J by 8 bases, with 13 bases between them. CDR3 bases: TGTGCCAGCAGTTTTGACGGGATGACGGGCTACACCTTC. Translated: CASSFDGMTGYTF.